What follows is one T cell receptor beta chain and its context. Its matching antigen is unknown. Germline V lookup: CDR1 LNHDA, CDR2 SQIVND (reference sequence). V was pared by 3 bases and J by 2 bases, with 2 bases between. CDR3 length: 13 amino acids. In TCRdb, the 5' RACE reads were re-called with MiXCR into one record per CDR3 protein. The sample holds some 320,000 distinct CDR3 sequences, around 10% seen once. The data are from a study of T cells after yellow fever vaccination. Overall study findings and caveats: In post-booster samples, most primary-vaccination clones reappeared (approximately 97% CD4, roughly 89% CD8). Peak timing came faster in the weaker secondary response, day 5 versus 15. Clonotypes appearing in both CD4 and CD8 compartments existed, and their share was small.

The V call is TRBV19, the J call TRBJ2-6; D remains unclear. Here the sequenced sample was CD4+ T cells sorted from PBMCs, taken 45 days after the yellow fever booster vaccination. The TCR originated in a man between 18 and 29 years old who received the YFV17D yellow fever vaccine. CDR3 amino acids: CASSIAGANVLTF. The CDR3, as DNA: TGTGCCAGTAGTATTGCTGGGGCCAACGTCCTGACTTTC.